This TCR beta chain derives from a study of shared clonotypes between healthy human individuals (TCRdb year 2020). In terms of the full investigation: A few men and a couple of women, aged 18 to 49 years, made up the cohort. For each donor, CD4 naive and CD4 memory were each run on three plates, CD8 naive on two plates, and CD8 memory on one plate. To estimate repertoire size and how much clonotypes are shared between individuals, the study performed deep sequencing of blood TCR repertoires from roughly five healthy adults. To increase sequencing depth and limit assay-specific biases, different laboratories used diverse techniques to prepare libraries and sequence TCR repertoires. Between about 0.9 and 9 billion PBMCs per donor were obtained by leukapheresis. What the study reported, not specific to this receptor: Because the study included a small number of donors, the genetic and exposure-history diversity represented was limited. Even with the large sequencing depth, rarefaction of the sorted-subset datasets indicated that sequencing was incomplete. Clonotypes shared by all four sorted-subset donors showed higher generation probabilities than non-shared clonotypes. Based on pairwise subsampling, the degree of clonotype sharing among donors was expected to be affected by sequencing depth. Naive subsets generally had larger estimated clonotype richness than memory subsets. When four donors were compared, the shared fraction of clonotypes was roughly 5% for naive CD4, less than 4% for naive CD8, more than 2% for memory CD4, and less than 0.45% for memory CD8. Sampling was limited to blood, and TCR repertoires in tissue likely differ from TCR repertoires in blood.

Notes on this clone: Its antigen target is currently unknown. Base qualities are missing; no much larger clone stands one base away.

TCR CDR3 regions were amplified from genomic DNA by multiplex PCR using the deep immunoSEQ assay. For each cell subset, the extracted genomic DNA was distributed evenly across all wells of several immunoSEQ 96-well plates, and each plate served as one replicate. For sorted subsets, about 0.2 ug genomic DNA, equal to some 30,000 T cell genomes, was loaded into each replicate PCR. The purified libraries were quantified using a Qubit 3.0 fluorometer, sized with a Bioanalyzer 2100, and then quantified again using the KAPA Library Quantification kit. A separate single-read 150-cycle Illumina NextSeq 550 flow cell was used to sequence each immunoSEQ 96-well plate. The original pipeline was this. Because only junctional sequences without quality scores were contained in the immunoSEQ output, filtering matching that applied to full-length reads could not be performed. To assign V/J genes and CDR3, sequences were annotated against IMGT germline references using PyIR, a Python wrapper for IgBLAST v1.9. Reads with weak V/J assignments (E-value above 1e-6), missing CDR3, stop codons, out-of-frame junctions, or ambiguous translated residues were removed. V3J clonotypes were defined as sequences sharing an identical inferred V gene, J gene, and CDR3 amino acid sequence. The percentage overlap between two repertoires was calculated by dividing the number of shared unique clonotypes by the size of the smaller repertoire. Repertoire richness was assessed with RTK rarefaction, the Chao1 estimator, and Recon v2.1 estimates of unobserved clonotypes. OLGA was used to compute generation probabilities for all TCRbeta clonotypes that the gDNA method yielded from a handful of donors. In TCRdb, the immuneACCESS table is reduced to in-frame sequences with V and J assigned. These tables do not hold every clone; where another copy was compared, an unresolved V gene accounts for under half, and the others remain unexplained. D and trimming come from the DNA, and the V and J calls and clone size come from that table. The sample table contains 550,000 to 800,000 clones; only one count was recorded for around 90% of them. In total, the top ten clones hold 30% to 40% of the sample.

Healthy HIV-negative adults with no recently reported acute infections or vaccinations were included as donors. All donors were Caucasian adults living in Nashville, Tennessee, USA. CD8 memory samples were composed of magnetically selected CD45RO+ cells combined with CCR7-negative CD45RA+ effector memory (TemRA) cells. After blood collection by leukapheresis, PBMCs were isolated using Ficoll-Histopaque density gradient centrifugation and then cryopreserved in the vapor phase of liquid nitrogen. Analytical flow cytometry was used to check the purity and quantity of each magnetically sorted T cell population. Each sorted fraction had its genomic DNA isolated and then quantified by UV absorbance on a Nanodrop 2000c. V loses 0 bases at its end and J loses 7 bases; junction bases beyond the gene matches: 5. The CDR3 numbers 15 residues from cysteine through phenylalanine. Here the CDR3 DNA is all that survives: 45 bases in frame from base 1. Looking up the germline V gene yields CDR1 SGHNT and CDR2 YENEEA.

This clonotype was sampled from a man younger than 35 in good health. Some clones in this sample may be carry-over from other donors' samples. The sequencing input was memory CD8+ T cells from PBMCs. This specimen's cell subset or site label, interpreted: CD45RO+ cells pooled with CCR7-negative TemRA cells. Recombination linked TRBV11-3 to TRBJ2-1; 8 bases in between match TRBD1. The CDR3 region: CASSLDQGANNEQFF. The DNA reads TGTGCCAGCAGCTTAGATCAGGGGGCTAATAATGAGCAGTTCTTC.